What follows are 19 T cell receptor beta chains derived from one specimen sequenced in a study of cytomegalovirus exposure and HLA in healthy donors. The PCR used 60 Vbeta and 13 Jbeta primers. The method was immunoSEQ multiplex PCR; TCRdb's version includes in-frame clones alone and lacks a portion of them. This table has around 130,000 clones, around 72% appearing once. Sequencing was performed on PBMCs. Receptors were obtained from a woman between 35 and 50 years old in good health and CMV-seronegative.

The chain is built from TRBV11-2 and TRBJ2-2; D remains unclear. Per germline, CDR1 SGHAT and CDR2 FQNNGV. V lost 5 bases, J lost 6 bases, and 7 bases lay in between. The CDR3 is 12 amino acids. CDR3 sequence: CASSPNPGELFF. Here the CDR3 DNA reads TGTGCCAGCAGCCCCAATCCCGGGGAGCTGTTTTTT.

In nucleotides, the CDR3 is TGTGCCAGCAGCGTAGGACAGGCTTATGGCTACACCTTC. This sequence encodes CASSVGQAYGYTF. J is TRBJ1-2 and V is TRBV9; TRBD1 might be the D (6 bases). V lost 0 bases to trimming and J lost 5 bases, with 8 bases between them. The CDR3 extends over 13 amino acids. The germline CDR1 and CDR2 sequences are SGDLS and YYNGEE.

This chain connects TRBV5-5 to TRBJ2-7, with 7 bases matching TRBD2. Germline V gene sequence: CDR1 SGHKS, CDR2 YYEKEE (reference sequence). V shed 5 bases and J 6 bases; nucleotides not matched to a gene: 14. The CDR3 sequence is 15 residues long. CDR3 protein: CASRAGRSEEVEQYF. CDR3 bases: TGTGCCAGCAGAGCGGGACGGAGTGAAGAGGTCGAGCAGTACTTC.

The chain combines TRBV2 with TRBJ2-2; a weak D match, TRBD2 (5 bases). CDR1 and CDR2 (germline): SNHLY, FYNNEI. The CDR3 spans 15 residues. Between the trimmed V and J ends, which lost 3 bases and 6 bases, there was a span of 14 bases. CDR3 loop: CASSEDRGFPGELFF. The CDR3 DNA is TGTGCCAGCAGTGAGGATCGAGGGTTCCCCGGGGAGCTGTTTTTT.

This clone appeared a few times. The chain has TRBV7-3 and TRBJ2-7, with D tentatively TRBD1 (7 bases). The CDR3 length is 13 residues. With 5 bases removed from V and 6 bases from J, the gap between germline ends came to 14 bases. Germline lookup yields CDR1 SGHTA and CDR2 FQGTGA. The chain's CDR3 is CASSIYRGGEQYF. The CDR3 DNA reads as TGTGCCAGCAGCATCTACAGGGGAGGCGAGCAGTACTTC.

J is TRBJ2-6 and V is TRBV18; D is undetermined. Trimming took off 3 bases at V and 0 bases at J, with 6 bases between the two ends. CDR1 and CDR2 (germline): KGHSH, LQKENI. The CDR3 sequence is 15 residues long. As DNA, the CDR3 is TGTGCCAGCTCACCCTTCCGCTCTGGGGCCAACGTCCTGACTTTC. This gives the protein CASSPFRSGANVLTF.

The chain combines TRBV9 with TRBJ2-2, with D possibly TRBD2 on 5 matching bases. The germline CDR1 and CDR2 sequences are SGDLS and YYNGEE. This CDR3 spans 17 amino acids. Deletions cut 0 bases from V and 0 bases from J, with 12 bases between. The CDR3 coding sequence is TGTGCCAGCAGCGTAGCGTCGCCGGGGACGAACACCGGGGAGCTGTTTTTT. Amino acid sequence: CASSVASPGTNTGELFF.

The gene calls are TRBV9 and TRBJ1-5, with D possibly matching TRBD1 (5 bases). Germline V gene data show CDR1 as SGDLS and CDR2 as YYNGEE. Trimming stripped 3 bases from V and 1 base from J, with 8 bases between. The CDR3 sequence is 14 residues long. CDR3 coding DNA: TGTGCCAGCAGCGCAGGGCTCAGCAATCAGCCCCAGCATTTT. Translating it yields CASSAGLSNQPQHF.

This chain links TRBV7-3 with TRBJ2-3; 8 bases align to TRBD1. J lost 7 bases, V lost 4 bases, and 7 bases had no gene match. The germline gives CDR1 SGHTA, CDR2 FQGTGA. The CDR3 extends over 14 amino acids. The CDR3 loop is CASSSDRVGNTQYF. In nucleotides, the CDR3 is TGTGCCAGCAGCTCGGACAGGGTAGGAAATACGCAGTATTTT. The whole variable domain, filled in from reference TRBV7-3 and TRBJ2-3, reads GAGVSQTPSNKVTEKGKYVELRCDPISGHTALYWYRQSLGQGPEFLIYFQGTGAADDSGLPNDRFFAVRPEGSVSTLKIQRTERGDSAVYLCASSSDRVGNTQYFGPGTRLTVL.

This clone was detected once. The rearrangement joins TRBV11-2 to TRBJ2-3; D is unresolved. The CDR3 spans 14 residues. The germline CDR1 and CDR2 sequences are SGHAT and FQNNGV. Trimming took off 1 base at V and 1 base at J, with 6 bases between the two ends. The CDR3 here is CASSLAPGTDTQYF. In nucleotides, the CDR3 is TGTGCCAGCAGCTTAGCCCCGGGCACAGATACGCAGTATTTT.

J is TRBJ2-2 and V is TRBV7-7; a weak D match, TRBD1 (6 bases). This CDR3 is built from 14 residues. The V gene's germline CDR1 is SSHAT and CDR2 FNYEAQ (reference sequence). Trimming removed 5 bases at V and 4 bases at J, with 11 bases between. CDR3 DNA: TGTGCCAGCAGCCCGGACAGATTCACCGGGGAGCTGTTTTTT. As protein: CASSPDRFTGELFF.

This chain joins TRBV5-1 and TRBJ1-1; D unresolved. CDR1 SGHRS and CDR2 YFSETQ come from the germline V gene. The CDR3 runs 13 residues. Trimming left V 4 bases short and J 1 base short, with 8 bases between. CDR3 DNA sequence: TGCGCCAGCAGCCCGCAGGAGAACACTGAAGCTTTCTTT. It codes for CASSPQENTEAFF.

This chain connects TRBV19 to TRBJ1-1; D is ambiguous. Trimming left V 5 bases short and J 0 bases short, with 10 bases between. Germline V gene lookup returns CDR1 LNHDA and CDR2 SQIVND (reference sequence). This CDR3 region has 14 residues. The CDR3 bases are TGTGCCAGTAGTTCGGGGTACGTGAACACTGAAGCTTTCTTT. Translated, it gives CASSSGYVNTEAFF.

This chain uses TRBV5-8 with TRBJ2-2; maybe TRBD2 (6 bases). The CDR3 has 17 residues. V was pared by 4 bases and J by 0 bases, with 16 bases between. Germline V CDR1 and CDR2: SGHTS, YDEGEE. CDR3 sequence: CASSPERAGTNTGELFF. CDR3 nucleotides: TGTGCCAGCAGCCCGGAAAGGGCGGGGACGAACACCGGGGAGCTGTTTTTT. The whole variable domain, remainder taken from reference TRBV5-8 and TRBJ2-2, is EAGVTQSPTHLIKTRGQQATLRCSPISGHTSVYWYQQALGLGLQFLLWYDEGEERNRGNFPPRFSGRQFPNYSSELNVNALELEDSALYLCASSPERAGTNTGELFFGEGSRLTVL.

This clone has just one count. The CDR3 DNA reads TGTGCCAGCAGGCGGGGGGGCAGCGGGAGCTCCTACGAGCAGTACTTC. Its protein is CASRRGGSGSSYEQYF. The V call is TRBV7-2, the J call TRBJ2-7; TRBD2 agrees at 9 bases. CDR1 SGHTA and CDR2 FQGNSA come from the germline V gene. This CDR3 spans 16 amino acids. The trim removed 6 bases at V and 0 bases at J, leaving 9 bases unmatched.

The chain's CDR3 is CASSASGGARNEQFF. Here the CDR3 DNA reads TGTGCCAGCAGCGCTAGCGGGGGGGCGAGGAATGAGCAGTTCTTC. This chain joins TRBV9 and TRBJ2-1; 12 positions agree with TRBD2. The ends lost 3 bases at V and 7 bases at J; junction bases unmatched: 5. Germline V gives CDR1 SGDLS, CDR2 YYNGEE. CDR3 length equals 15 residues. Drawing the rest from reference TRBV9 and TRBJ2-1, the complete variable domain is DSGVTQTPKHLITATGQRVTLRCSPRSGDLSVYWYQQSLDQGLQFLIQYYNGEERAKGNILERFSAQQFPDLHSELNLSSLELGDSALYFCASSASGGARNEQFFGPGTRLTVL.

This clone turned up a few times. This chain joins TRBV27 and TRBJ2-3; 9 bases match TRBD1. The V gene's germline CDR1 is MNHEY and CDR2 SMNVEV (reference sequence). J lost 2 bases, V lost 10 bases, and 7 bases had no gene match. The CDR3 has 14 amino acids. The CDR3 bases are TGTGCCACACGACAGGGGGGGGTCACAGATACGCAGTATTTT. This sequence encodes CATRQGGVTDTQYF.

The genes are TRBV9 and TRBJ1-5, with a weak D call TRBD1 (5 bases). This CDR3 region has 15 residues. The germline V gene encodes CDR1 SGDLS and CDR2 YYNGEE. V dropped 4 bases and J dropped 4 bases, with 15 bases sitting between them. The CDR3: CASSPGDRDNQPQHF. CDR3 DNA sequence: TGTGCCAGCAGCCCCGGCGACAGAGATAATCAGCCCCAGCATTTT.

The gene calls are TRBV10-1 and TRBJ2-5, with D possibly TRBD1 on 8 matching bases. Trimming removed 4 bases from V and 1 base from J, with 16 bases in between. The CDR3 has 16 amino acids. Germline V gives CDR1 WNHNN, CDR2 SYGVQD (reference sequence). CDR3 sequence (DNA): TGCGCCAGCAGTGGCGGACAGGGCGGGGGCCAAGAGACCCAGTACTTC. Translation: CASSGGQGGGQETQYF.